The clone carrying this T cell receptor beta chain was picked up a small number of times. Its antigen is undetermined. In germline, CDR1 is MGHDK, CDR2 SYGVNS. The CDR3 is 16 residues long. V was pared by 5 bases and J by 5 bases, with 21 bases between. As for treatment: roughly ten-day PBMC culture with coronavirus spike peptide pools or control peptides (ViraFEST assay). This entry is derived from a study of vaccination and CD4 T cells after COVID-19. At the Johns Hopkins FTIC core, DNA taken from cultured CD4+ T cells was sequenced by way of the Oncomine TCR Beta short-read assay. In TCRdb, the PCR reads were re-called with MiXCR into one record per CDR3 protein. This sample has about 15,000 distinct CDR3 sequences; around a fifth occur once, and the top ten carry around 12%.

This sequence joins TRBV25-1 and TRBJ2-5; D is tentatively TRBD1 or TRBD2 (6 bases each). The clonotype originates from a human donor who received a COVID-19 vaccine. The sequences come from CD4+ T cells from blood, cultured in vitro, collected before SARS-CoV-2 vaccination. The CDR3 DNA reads TGTGCCAGCAGTCCCCTAACGGGGGCCCCGTCGGAGACCCAGTACTTC. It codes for CASSPLTGAPSETQYF. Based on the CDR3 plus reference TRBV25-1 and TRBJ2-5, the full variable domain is EADIYQTPRYLVIGTGKKITLECSQTMGHDKMYWYQQDPGMELHLIHYSYGVNSTEKGDLSSESTVSRIRTEHFPLTLESARPSHTSQYLCASSPLTGAPSETQYFGPGTRLLVL.